The text below deals with one T cell receptor (beta chain). Here immunoSEQ multiplex PCR was the method, and the copy in TCRdb shows in-frame clones only, minus some. The top ten clones hold 5.4% of a sample with tens of thousands of clones, around nine tenths of them seen once. The data were taken from a study of blood T cell repertoires in COVID-19. Study as a whole: The United States, Italy and Spain supplied acute and convalescent COVID-19 samples.

Sequenced input: peripheral blood. This clonotype originated in a man in his sixties with acute or convalescent COVID-19.

DNA for the CDR3: TGTGCCAGCAGGGGACAGGGCAGAGGCGGGGAGCTGTTTTTT. It translates to CASRGQGRGGELFF. The rearrangement joins TRBV7-2 to TRBJ2-2; 9 bases match TRBD1. This CDR3 comprises 14 residues. Germline V CDR1 and CDR2: SGHTA, FQGNSA. J lost 7 bases, V lost 6 bases, and 6 bases had no gene match.